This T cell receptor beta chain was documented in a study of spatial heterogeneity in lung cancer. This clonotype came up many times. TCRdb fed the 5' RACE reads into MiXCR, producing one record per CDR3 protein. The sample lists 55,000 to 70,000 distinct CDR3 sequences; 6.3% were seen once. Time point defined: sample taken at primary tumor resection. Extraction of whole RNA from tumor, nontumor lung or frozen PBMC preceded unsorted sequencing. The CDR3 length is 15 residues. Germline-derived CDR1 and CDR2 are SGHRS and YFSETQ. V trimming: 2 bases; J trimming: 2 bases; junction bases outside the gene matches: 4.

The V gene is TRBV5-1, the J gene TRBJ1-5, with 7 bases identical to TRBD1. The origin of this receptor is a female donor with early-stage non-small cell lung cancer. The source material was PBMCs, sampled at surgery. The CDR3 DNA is TGCGCCAGCAGCTTACAGGGGCTCGGCAATCAGCCCCAGCATTTT. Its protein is CASSLQGLGNQPQHF.